This T cell receptor (beta chain) was found in a study of CD8+ T cells in alopecia areata. The wider study: The study gave treated patients oral tofacitinib at 5 to 10 mg twice daily. Once tofacitinib had been taken for 6 to 18 months, 6 months off drug followed.

As the sequencing template, cDNA was produced by extracting RNA and reverse transcribing it. The table came from immunoSEQ multiplex PCR; TCRdb's copy has only in-frame clones and leaves some out. The table records around 140,000 clones, 40% to 65% of them present only once. This clone was recorded a few times. Antigen specificity is unknown. Overall study findings and caveats: Affected scalp, especially in alopecia totalis/universalis, had a higher clonality than normal scalp did. Although TCR sharing was seen in mice, sharing across patients was less clear, possibly for HLA-related reasons.

The V gene lost 7 bases and the J gene lost 7 bases, with 13 bases spanning the gap. The CDR3 covers 12 residues. CDR1 and CDR2 (germline): LNHDA, SQIVND (reference sequence). The rearrangement links TRBV19 to TRBJ2-5; D unclear. Sequenced here: CD4+ T cells sorted from blood, sampled at week 0. The sequence derives from a human donor with alopecia areata. CDR3 sequence (DNA): TGTGCCAGTAAGCCTGGCAAGGGGACCCAGTACTTC. This encodes CASKPGKGTQYF.